The 12 T cell receptor beta chains given below trace back to one sample, sequenced in a study of molecular identifiers for immune sequencing clone quantification. In TCRdb, the PCR reads were re-called with MiXCR into one record per CDR3 protein. Of about 320,000 distinct CDR3 sequences detected, about 22% appear once; the ten largest clones hold roughly 0.7%. Sequencing input: naive CD8+ T cells from blood, with Jurkat cell RNA spiked in. The subset is: FACS-sorted CD8+CD4-CCR7+CD45RA+ naive T cells. The source is a human donor in good health. Some libraries in this study had Jurkat cell RNA spiked in.

This clonotype was seen once. The chain joins TRBV4-3 to TRBJ2-3; D could derive from TRBD1 or TRBD2 (6 bases each). The CDR3 consists of 19 residues. Trimming removed 0 bases from V and 2 bases from J, with 21 bases in between. The V gene's germline CDR1 is LGHNA and CDR2 YSLEER. DNA of the CDR3: TGCGCCAGCAGCCAAGATTGGAGTACTGCGGGACATCTCACAGATACGCAGTATTTT. Amino acid sequence: CASSQDWSTAGHLTDTQYF.

The rearrangement uses TRBV27 and TRBJ2-2; 10 bases fit TRBD2. Per germline, CDR1 MNHEY and CDR2 SMNVEV (reference sequence). V shed 2 bases, J shed 5 bases, and the junction held 11 bases outside the gene matches. The length of the CDR3 is 18 residues. CDR3 in amino acids: CASSLTPSGRGGTGELFF. Here the CDR3 DNA reads TGTGCCAGCAGTTTAACGCCTAGCGGGAGAGGGGGAACCGGGGAGCTGTTTTTT.

This clonotype was seen repeatedly, ten times or more. V is TRBV30 and J is TRBJ2-3; D not certain. Trimming left V 3 bases short and J 6 bases short, with 16 bases between. This CDR3 comprises 14 residues. From germline, CDR1 is GTSNPN and CDR2 SVGIG (reference sequence). Here the CDR3 reads CAWSLTLDGDTQYF. DNA of the CDR3: TGTGCCTGGAGCCTTACACTGGACGGGGATACGCAGTATTTT.

At least ten counts were recorded for this clonotype. This chain connects TRBV20-1 to TRBJ2-3, with D possibly matching TRBD2 (6 bases). Germline CDR1 DFQATT, CDR2 SNEGSKA (reference sequence). CDR3 length: 13 amino acids. The ends were cut back, 5 bases at V and 8 bases at J, with 17 bases in the middle. CDR3 in DNA: TGCAGTGCTTGGGACTTGGGGTCGGGTACGCAGTATTTT. This translates into CSAWDLGSGTQYF.

Comments on this clonotype: This may be a read error, as it is one base from a much larger clone. The J gene is TRBJ2-7, the V gene TRBV7-9; perhaps TRBD2 as D (6 bases). The germline V gene has CDR1 SEHNR and CDR2 FQNEAQ (reference sequence). The CDR3 is 15 residues long. CDR3 region: CASGLGFAGNYEQYF. The CDR3 bases are TGTGCCAGCGGCTTAGGTTTTGCGGGAAACTACGAGCAGTACTTC.

This clonotype occurred many times. The chain employs TRBV7-9 and TRBJ1-5, with TRBD1 identical over 7 bases. CDR1 and CDR2 (germline): SEHNR, FQNEAQ (reference sequence). The J segment lost 1 base and the V segment lost 5 bases, leaving 5 bases of the junction unmatched. The CDR3 consists of 15 residues. DNA for the CDR3: TGTGCCAGCAGCGGAGGGACAGAAAGCAATCAGCCCCAGCATTTT. Protein sequence: CASSGGTESNQPQHF.

As concerns this clonotype: Given a much more abundant clone one base away, this may be a read error. The rearrangement uses TRBV4-1 and TRBJ2-7, with 10 bases that match TRBD1. V was clipped by 1 base and J by 6 bases; unmatched bases: 3. This CDR3 spans 14 amino acids. The germline V gene encodes CDR1 MGHRA and CDR2 YSYEKL. CDR3 amino acids: CASSQAGTGVEQYF. CDR3 DNA: TGCGCCAGCAGCCAAGCCGGGACAGGGGTCGAGCAGTACTTC.

This clonotype came up many times. The chain recombines TRBV7-9 with TRBJ1-3; D gene unclear. The V end was cut by 4 bases, the J end by 2 bases, with 9 bases between. Germline CDR1 is SEHNR and CDR2 is FQNEAQ (reference sequence). There are 14 residues in the CDR3. DNA for the CDR3: TGTGCCAGCAGCTCCCCCCGGGCTGGAAACACCATATATTTT. This gives the protein CASSSPRAGNTIYF.

This clonotype was seen ten or more times. This sequence joins TRBV6-1 and TRBJ2-3; D may be TRBD2 (6 bases). This CDR3 region has 15 residues. The germline CDR1 and CDR2 sequences are MNHNS and SASEGT. Trimming pared 2 bases from V and 8 bases from J, leaving 17 bases between. CDR3 protein: CASSERRDPLPTQYF. CDR3 nucleotide sequence: TGTGCCAGCAGTGAACGGCGGGATCCCCTCCCTACGCAGTATTTT.

This clonotype has a count of ten or more. V gene TRBV28 combines with J gene TRBJ2-2; D unresolved. V was trimmed by 1 base and J by 1 base, leaving 7 bases between them. Germline assignment: CDR1 MDHEN and CDR2 SYDVKM. The CDR3 spans 15 residues. In DNA form, the CDR3 reads TGTGCCAGCAGTTTATCCCAGATGAACACCGGGGAGCTGTTTTTT. Translation gives CASSLSQMNTGELFF. Combining the CDR3 with reference TRBV28 and TRBJ2-2 gives the whole variable domain DVKVTQSSRYLVKRTGEKVFLECVQDMDHENMFWYRQDPGLGLRLIYFSYDVKMKEKGDIPEGYSVSREKKERFSLILESASTNQTSMYLCASSLSQMNTGELFFGEGSRLTVL.

The chain combines TRBV5-4 with TRBJ2-3, with D possibly TRBD2 on 6 matching bases. The V end was cut by 2 bases, the J end by 4 bases, with 17 bases between. The CDR3 contains 16 residues. Germline V gene sequence: CDR1 SGHNT, CDR2 YYREEE (reference sequence). The CDR3 loop reads CASSFGSGLSADTQYF. Here the CDR3 DNA reads TGTGCCAGCAGCTTTGGTAGCGGCCTTAGCGCAGATACGCAGTATTTT.

The chain combines TRBV20-1 with TRBJ2-7, with 12 bases matching TRBD2. The CDR3 runs 15 residues. V trimming: 1 base; J trimming: 3 bases; junction bases outside the gene matches: 4. Germline V lookup: CDR1 DFQATT, CDR2 SNEGSKA (reference sequence). This CDR3 reads CSARVMTSGSYEQYF. CDR3 nucleotide sequence: TGCAGTGCTAGAGTAATGACTAGCGGGAGCTACGAGCAGTACTTC.